A selection of T cell receptor beta chains follows, all from one sample in a study of shared clonotypes between healthy human individuals. Repertoires were generated with immunoSEQ multiplex PCR, while TCRdb's copy carries only in-frame clones and drops some. The table shows about 1.5 million clones, with approximately 98% occurring only once. The specimen sequenced was naive CD4+ T cells sorted from blood. The receptors here all came from a man aged 30 to 39 in good health. Each CDR3 is given with its conserved first and last residue. Fields, in order: V gene, clone size, D gene, J gene, CDR3 protein, CDR3 DNA. A D gene is named only where the DNA matches it firmly. Clone size appears in some rows only: once, few, many, or a class for an expanded clone.

>TRBV28|-|-|TRBJ2-7
CASSPRGTGSYEQYF
TGTGCCAGCAGTCCCCGAGGTACAGGGTCCTACGAGCAGTACTTC
>TRBV2|-|TRBD1|TRBJ2-1
CASSTSGTERNEQFF
TGTGCCAGCAGTACCTCCGGGACAGAGAGGAATGAGCAGTTCTTC
>TRBV5-5|-|-|TRBJ1-2
CASSLGVQGFIYGYTF
TGTGCCAGCAGCTTGGGCGTCCAGGGATTTATCTATGGCTACACCTTC
>TRBV7-9|-|-|TRBJ1-3
CASSLAGGGNTIYF
TGTGCCAGCAGCTTGGCGGGAGGTGGAAACACCATATATTTT
>TRBV11-3|-|-|TRBJ2-2
CASSFAGTVNTGELFF
TGTGCCAGCAGCTTCGCGGGGACAGTAAACACCGGGGAGCTGTTTTTT
>TRBV7-8|-|TRBD2|TRBJ2-1
CASSPGGRGFF
TGTGCCAGCAGCCCGGGGGGTAGGGGGTTCTTC
>TRBV5-4|-|-|TRBJ2-1
CASSLGGSYNEQFF
TGTGCCAGCAGCTTGGGCGGCTCCTACAATGAGCAGTTCTTC
>TRBV5-1|-|-|TRBJ2-7
CASSVTGTHNVEQYF
TGCGCCAGCAGCGTAACCGGGACCCACAACGTTGAGCAGTACTTC
>TRBV20-1|-|-|TRBJ2-1
CSAKVGNEQFF
TGCAGTGCTAAGGTTGGGAATGAGCAGTTCTTC
>TRBV9|once|-|TRBJ2-7
CASSVGTFSYEQYF
TGTGCCAGCAGCGTTGGGACGTTCTCCTACGAGCAGTACTTC
>TRBV14|-|-|TRBJ2-7
CASSPNPGVGSEQYF
TGTGCCAGCAGTCCAAATCCAGGGGTGGGTTCCGAGCAGTACTTC
>TRBV11-3|-|-|TRBJ2-1
CASSLEGWGDTYNEQFF
TGTGCCAGCAGCTTAGAAGGGTGGGGAGACACGTACAATGAGCAGTTCTTC
>TRBV28|once|TRBD1|TRBJ2-5
CASSPPGTVKETQYF
TGTGCCAGCAGTCCTCCAGGGACAGTGAAAGAGACCCAGTACTTC
>TRBV14|-|-|TRBJ1-3
CASSQGGTGNTIYF
TGTGCCAGCAGCCAGGGGGGAACTGGAAACACCATATATTTT
>TRBV6-5|-|TRBD1|TRBJ1-2
CASSADRGYGYTF
TGTGCCAGCAGTGCAGACAGGGGCTATGGCTACACCTTC
>TRBV5-1|-|TRBD1|TRBJ1-2
CASSRSETGTSNYGYTF
TGCGCCAGCAGCAGGTCCGAGACAGGGACTTCTAACTATGGCTACACCTTC
>TRBV19|-|-|TRBJ1-1
CASRPSLGVAHTEAFF
TGTGCCAGTAGGCCTTCACTCGGAGTAGCTCACACTGAAGCTTTCTTT
>TRBV4-1|-|TRBD2|TRBJ2-1
CASSSGGGDNYNEQFF
TGCGCCAGCAGCTCGGGAGGGGGTGACAATTACAATGAGCAGTTCTTC
>TRBV5-1|-|TRBD1|TRBJ1-1
CASSLGQGGATEAFF
TGCGCCAGCAGCTTAGGACAGGGAGGGGCAACTGAAGCTTTCTTT
>TRBV5-1|-|-|TRBJ2-7
CASSLVSVTYEQYF
TGCGCCAGCAGCTTGGTGTCGGTCACCTACGAGCAGTACTTC
>TRBV11-1|once|-|TRBJ1-1
CASSFNGGLNTEAFF
TGTGCCAGCAGCTTCAACGGGGGCCTGAACACTGAAGCTTTCTTT
>TRBV2|-|-|TRBJ2-1
CASSEFGKAVF
TGTGCCAGCAGTGAATTTGGCAAGGCGGTCTTC
>TRBV5-1|-|TRBD2|TRBJ2-3
CASSSGLADTDTQYF
TGCGCCAGCAGCTCGGGACTAGCGGACACAGATACGCAGTATTTT
>TRBV5-1|-|-|TRBJ2-6
CASSRKAISGANVLTF
TGCGCCAGCAGCCGAAAGGCGATATCTGGGGCCAACGTCCTGACTTTC
>TRBV7-9|-|-|TRBJ1-4
CASRAGGGEKLFF
TGTGCCAGCAGGGCGGGGGGCGGCGAAAAACTGTTTTTT
>TRBV18|-|-|TRBJ1-3
CASSPKGVSGNTIYF
TGTGCCAGCTCACCAAAGGGGGTCTCTGGAAACACCATATATTTT
>TRBV6-1|-|-|TRBJ2-1
CASSENRYEQFF
TGTGCCAGCAGTGAAAACCGCTATGAGCAGTTCTTC
>TRBV7-2|-|-|TRBJ1-3
CASSPLRGNTIYF
TGTGCCAGCAGCCCCCTGAGGGGAAACACCATATATTTT
>TRBV7-2|-|TRBD1|TRBJ1-5
CASSATGTVANQPQHF
TGTGCCAGCAGCGCCACCGGGACAGTCGCCAATCAGCCCCAGCATTTT
>TRBV5-5|-|-|TRBJ1-3
CASSFPPTSFSGNTIYF
TGTGCCAGCAGCTTTCCACCTACAAGCTTCTCTGGAAACACCATATATTTT
>TRBV6-5|-|-|TRBJ2-7
CASSYGSTYEQYF
TGTGCCAGCAGTTATGGGTCCACCTACGAGCAGTACTTC
>TRBV7-9|-|-|TRBJ2-1
CASSSLYASNEQFF
TGTGCCAGCAGCTCCTTATACGCTAGCAATGAGCAGTTCTTC
>TRBV18|-|-|TRBJ2-7
CASSPPSSVNEQYF
TGTGCCAGCTCACCTCCGAGTTCTGTGAACGAGCAGTACTTC
>TRBV10-3|-|-|TRBJ1-1
CAISESRGEAFF
TGTGCCATCAGTGAGTCACGGGGGGAGGCTTTCTTT
>TRBV18|-|TRBD1|TRBJ2-7
CASSPPGQGFLAEQYF
TGTGCCAGCTCACCACCGGGACAGGGGTTCTTGGCCGAGCAGTACTTC
>TRBV19|-|TRBD1|TRBJ1-3
CASSLLGQANSGNTIYF
TGTGCCAGTAGTCTTTTAGGACAGGCCAACTCTGGAAACACCATATATTTT
>TRBV27|-|-|TRBJ1-5
CASSPNGGRQPQHF
TGTGCCAGCAGCCCCAATGGGGGGCGGCAGCCCCAGCATTTT